This is a list of T cell receptor beta chains from one sample in a study of T cell repertoires in cytomegalovirus infection. Via MiXCR, TCRdb re-called the reads, giving one row per CDR3 protein. The profile covers 450,000 to 600,000 distinct CDR3 sequences, with about 10% appearing a single time and roughly 10% taken by the ten largest. The sample was PBMCs. The receptor source for this set is a human donor in good health (CMV status not recorded). Some clones in this sample may be carry-over from other donors' samples. CDR3s include the opening cysteine and the closing phenylalanine or tryptophan. The order of the fields is J gene, V gene, CDR3 length, CDR3 protein.

TRBJ1-2	TRBV5-1	14	CASSLRGQGDGYTF
TRBJ2-7	TRBV6-6	14	CASSYGQGSREQYF
TRBJ2-7	TRBV7-9	14	CASSLPGSRNEQYF
TRBJ2-4	TRBV12-3/TRBV12-4	16	CASSPSSQVLQNIQYF
TRBJ2-2	TRBV12-5	14	CASGFRMDTGELFF
TRBJ1-2	TRBV5-5	15	CASSARPGQGYGYTF
TRBJ2-1	TRBV20-1	13	CSAQSGSHNEQFF
TRBJ2-3	TRBV28	16	CASSFPGARSTDTQYF
TRBJ1-2	TRBV29-1	14	CSVEDSGTVYGYTF
TRBJ1-2	TRBV12-3/TRBV12-4	14	CASSLAGQIGGYTF
TRBJ1-1	TRBV5-1	15	CASSLVPGVNTEAFF
TRBJ1-4	TRBV7-9	15	CASSPPGQLNEKLFF
TRBJ2-1	TRBV7-9	14	CASSLSGGANEQFF
TRBJ2-5	TRBV19	14	CASSTGLPTETQYF
TRBJ2-7	TRBV10-3	14	CAISGSPSSYEQYF
TRBJ1-2	TRBV6-6	14	CASSYPGVDYGYTF
TRBJ2-5	TRBV2	15	CASRQPLIGRETQYF
TRBJ1-2	TRBV7-9	16	CASSLRETDINYGYTF
TRBJ1-4	TRBV7-9	14	CASSLSGVEEKLFF
TRBJ2-3	TRBV7-3	15	CASSPTASWGDTQYF
TRBJ2-3	TRBV4-1	16	CASSQDGSGSTDTQYF
TRBJ2-3	TRBV6-5	15	CASSYSSQAADTQYF